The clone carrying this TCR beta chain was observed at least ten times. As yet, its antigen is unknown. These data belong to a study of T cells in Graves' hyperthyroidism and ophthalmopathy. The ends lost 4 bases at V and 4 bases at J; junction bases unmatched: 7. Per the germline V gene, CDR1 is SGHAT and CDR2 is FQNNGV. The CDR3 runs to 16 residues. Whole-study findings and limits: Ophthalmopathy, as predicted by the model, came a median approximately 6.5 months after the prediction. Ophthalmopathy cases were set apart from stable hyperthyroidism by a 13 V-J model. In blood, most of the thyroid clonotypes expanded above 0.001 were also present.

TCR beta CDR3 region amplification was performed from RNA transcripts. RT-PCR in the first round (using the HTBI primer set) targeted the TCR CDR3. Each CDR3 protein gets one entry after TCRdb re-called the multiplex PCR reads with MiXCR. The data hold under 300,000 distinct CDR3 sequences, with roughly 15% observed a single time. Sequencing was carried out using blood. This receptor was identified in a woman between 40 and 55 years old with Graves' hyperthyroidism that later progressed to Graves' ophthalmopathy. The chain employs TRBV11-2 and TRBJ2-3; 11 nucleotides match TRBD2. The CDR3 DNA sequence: TGTGCCAGCAGCTCGATAGCGGGAGGGCCTGCAGATACGCAGTATTTT. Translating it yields CASSSIAGGPADTQYF.